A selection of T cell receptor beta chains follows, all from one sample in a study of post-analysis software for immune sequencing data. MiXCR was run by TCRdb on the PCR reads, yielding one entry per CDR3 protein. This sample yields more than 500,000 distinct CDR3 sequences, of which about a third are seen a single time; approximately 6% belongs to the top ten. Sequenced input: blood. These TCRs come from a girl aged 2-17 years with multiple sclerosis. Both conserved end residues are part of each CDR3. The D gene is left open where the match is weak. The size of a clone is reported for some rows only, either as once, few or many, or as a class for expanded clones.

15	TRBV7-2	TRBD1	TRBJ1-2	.	CASSPAGTGPYGYTF	TGTGCCAGCAGCCCCGCCGGGACAGGGCCCTATGGCTACACCTTC
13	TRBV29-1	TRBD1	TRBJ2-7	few	CSVAGTGLNEQYF	TGCAGCGTTGCCGGGACAGGGTTAAACGAGCAGTACTTC
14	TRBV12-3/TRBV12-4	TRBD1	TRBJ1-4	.	CASSLLQGGNELFF	TGTGCCAGCAGTTTACTACAGGGGGGAAACGAACTGTTTTTT
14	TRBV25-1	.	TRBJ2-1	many	CASSEYRGAGEQFF	TGTGCCAGCAGTGAATATCGGGGGGCCGGTGAGCAGTTCTTC
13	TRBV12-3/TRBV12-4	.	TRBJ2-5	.	CASSLRDQETQYF	TGTGCCAGCAGTTTGAGGGACCAAGAGACCCAGTACTTC
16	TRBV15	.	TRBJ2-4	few	CATSRDEGLAKNIQYF	TGTGCCACCAGCAGAGATGAGGGACTAGCCAAAAACATTCAGTACTTC
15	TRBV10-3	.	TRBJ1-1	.	CAISESQGWDTEAFF	TGTGCCATCAGTGAGTCGCAGGGATGGGACACTGAAGCTTTCTTT
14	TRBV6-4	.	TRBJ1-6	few	CASSDSRRNSPLHF	TGTGCCAGCAGTGACAGTCGGCGTAATTCACCCCTCCACTTT
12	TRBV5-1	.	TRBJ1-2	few	CASSSPGGGYTF	TGCGCCAGCAGCTCCCCCGGGGGTGGCTACACCTTC
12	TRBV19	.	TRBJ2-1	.	CASSGTGHEQFF	TGTGCCAGTAGTGGGACCGGACATGAGCAGTTCTTC
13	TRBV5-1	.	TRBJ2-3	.	CASSLVAWNTQYF	TGCGCCAGCAGCTTGGTAGCGTGGAATACGCAGTATTTT
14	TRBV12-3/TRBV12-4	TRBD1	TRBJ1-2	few	CASSRDREFYGYTF	TGTGCCAGCAGTAGAGACAGGGAGTTCTATGGCTACACCTTC
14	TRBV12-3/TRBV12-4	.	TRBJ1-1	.	CASSLGQASTEAFF	TGTGCCAGCAGTTTAGGTCAAGCGAGCACTGAAGCTTTCTTT
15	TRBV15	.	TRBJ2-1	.	CATSRAGSDLNEQFF	TGTGCCACCAGCAGAGCGGGCTCGGACCTCAATGAGCAGTTCTTC
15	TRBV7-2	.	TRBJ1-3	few	CASSFSGSSGNTIYF	TGTGCCAGCAGCTTCTCAGGGAGCTCTGGAAACACCATATATTTT
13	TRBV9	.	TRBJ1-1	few	CASSVGGESEAFF	TGTGCCAGCAGCGTAGGGGGGGAATCTGAAGCTTTCTTT